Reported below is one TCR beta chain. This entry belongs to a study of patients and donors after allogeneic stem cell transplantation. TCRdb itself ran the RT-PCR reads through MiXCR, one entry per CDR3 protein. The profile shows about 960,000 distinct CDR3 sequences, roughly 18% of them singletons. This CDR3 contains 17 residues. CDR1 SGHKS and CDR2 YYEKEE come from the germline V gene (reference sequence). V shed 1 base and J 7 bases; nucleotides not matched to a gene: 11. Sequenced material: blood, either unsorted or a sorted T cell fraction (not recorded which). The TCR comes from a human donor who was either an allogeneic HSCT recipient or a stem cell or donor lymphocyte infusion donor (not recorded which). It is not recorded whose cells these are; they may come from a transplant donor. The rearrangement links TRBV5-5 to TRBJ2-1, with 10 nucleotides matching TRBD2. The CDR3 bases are TGTGCCAGCAGCTTGCGCCCTAGCGGGAGACTTGATAATGAGCAGTTCTTC. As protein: CASSLRPSGRLDNEQFF.